This paragraph reports one T cell receptor beta chain. Its specificity is not known. The V end lost 5 bases, the J end lost 4 bases, and 14 bases lay between the germline ends. Germline V gene lookup returns CDR1 GTSNPN and CDR2 SVGIG (reference sequence). The CDR3 has 13 residues. Treatment here: 15 to 20 received Ad26.COV2.S at low or high dose, single or two shots; roughly five received placebo; per-sample allocation not given. Collection of samples fell on day 63 after the first vaccine or placebo injection. Within Boston, the person who donated was an adult of 18-55 years. Some clones are missing from TCRdb's copy, which holds only in-frame ones; the method was immunoSEQ multiplex PCR. The repertoire holds a few hundred thousand clones, with approximately 88% as singletons. This specimen comes from a study of Ad26.COV2.S vaccination and SARS-CoV-2 variants. Study-level information: Donor had been placed in the Ad26.COV2.S arm of the COV1001 trial.

Notes on the study in general: Spike-specific responses of CD8+ and CD4+ T cells were reported to display substantial breadth after vaccination. Total T cell responses were possibly underestimated by TCR breadth and depth analyses.

This material consisted of peripheral blood, taken in a trial of Ad26.COV2.S vaccine versus placebo. This chain joins TRBV30 and TRBJ1-2; no definite D call. The TCR originated in a person aged 18 to 59 who received the Ad26.COV2.S COVID-19 vaccine or a placebo. This CDR3 is CAWALLNSYGYTF. Written as DNA, the CDR3 is TGTGCCTGGGCCCTATTAAATTCCTATGGCTACACCTTC.